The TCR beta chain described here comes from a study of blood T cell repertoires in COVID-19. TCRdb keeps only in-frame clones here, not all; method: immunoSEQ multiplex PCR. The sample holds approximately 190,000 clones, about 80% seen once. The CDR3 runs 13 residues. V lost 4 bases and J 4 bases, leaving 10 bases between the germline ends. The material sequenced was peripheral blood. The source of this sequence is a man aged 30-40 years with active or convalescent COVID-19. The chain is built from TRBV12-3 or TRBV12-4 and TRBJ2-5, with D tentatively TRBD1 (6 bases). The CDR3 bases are TGTGCCAGCAGTTCAACAGGGTCAGAGACCCAGTACTTC. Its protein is CASSSTGSETQYF.